The 7 T cell receptor beta chains listed next were all sequenced from one sample in a study of shared clonotypes between healthy human individuals. Data came from immunoSEQ multiplex PCR; TCRdb stores just in-frame clones and leaves some out. The table includes 1.5 million to 1.9 million clones, around 98% detected once. Input material: naive CD4+ T cells sorted from blood. The subset: CD45RA+ positively selected. The receptors were gathered from a man in his thirties or forties in good health.

The chain is built from TRBV25-1 and TRBJ1-2; D gene ambiguous. The germline V gene encodes CDR1 MGHDK and CDR2 SYGVNS. CDR3 length equals 12 residues. Trimming pared 5 bases from V and 7 bases from J, leaving 11 bases between. CDR3 DNA sequence: TGTGCCAGCAGTAGGTGGGTATTTGGCTACACCTTC. It encodes CASSRWVFGYTF.

The chain has TRBV5-6 and TRBJ2-7; TRBD2 matches at 9 bases. Germline loops: CDR1 SGHDT, CDR2 YYEEEE. The CDR3 consists of 15 residues. Losses at the gene ends were 5 bases for V and 7 bases for J; bases not matched to a gene: 13. CDR3 nucleotides: TGTGCCAGCAGGATGTGGGCGGGAGGGCCTGGGGAGCAGTACTTC. Its translation is CASRMWAGGPGEQYF.

The rearrangement uses TRBV14 and TRBJ2-7; 7 nucleotides agree with TRBD2. CDR3 size: 16 residues. Germline lookup yields CDR1 SGHDN and CDR2 FVKESK. The trim removed 4 bases at V and 2 bases at J, leaving 11 bases unmatched. This CDR3 reads CASSRGPSGLTYEQYF. DNA for the CDR3: TGTGCCAGCAGCCGAGGACCCTCGGGACTAACCTACGAGCAGTACTTC. Variable domain in full (rest from reference TRBV14 and TRBJ2-7): EAGVTQFPSHSVIEKGQTVTLRCDPISGHDNLYWYRRVMGKEIKFLLHFVKESKQDESGMPNNRFLAERTGGTYSTLKVQPAELEDSGVYFCASSRGPSGLTYEQYFGPGTRLTVT.

The count of this clone is one. The J gene is TRBJ1-2, the V gene TRBV25-1; D might be TRBD1 (5 bases). The CDR3 sequence is 13 residues long. The germline CDR1 and CDR2 sequences are MGHDK and SYGVNS. Between the trimmed V and J ends, which lost 8 bases and 7 bases, there was a span of 17 bases. CDR3 sequence (DNA): TGTGCCAGCGGACTAAAGGGGAGTAGTGGCTACACCTTC. It specifies CASGLKGSSGYTF.

This chain links TRBV4-3 with TRBJ2-4, with D perhaps matching TRBD2 (6 bases). CDR3 length equals 15 residues. Between the trimmed V and J ends, which lost 2 bases and 1 base, there was a span of 9 bases. Germline CDR1 is LGHNA and CDR2 is YSLEER. The DNA for the CDR3 is TGCGCCAGCAGCCAATCTAGCGTTGCCAAAAACATTCAGTACTTC. Translation gives CASSQSSVAKNIQYF.

J is TRBJ2-7 and V is TRBV2; weak D call: TRBD1 (5 bases). Trimming pared 6 bases from V and 3 bases from J, leaving 9 bases between. The CDR3 sequence is 12 residues long. In germline, CDR1 is SNHLY, CDR2 FYNNEI. The CDR3 spells CASRDTHYEQYF. The CDR3 nucleotides are TGTGCCAGCAGGGACACCCACTACGAGCAGTACTTC.

The chain couples TRBV14 to TRBJ2-4, with D perhaps matching TRBD2 (5 bases). CDR3 length: 14 amino acids. With 4 bases removed from V and 7 bases from J, the gap between germline ends came to 14 bases. Per germline, CDR1 SGHDN and CDR2 FVKESK. The CDR3 sequence is CASSPRGEGNIQYF. The CDR3 DNA reads TGTGCCAGCAGCCCCCGGGGAGAGGGTAACATTCAGTACTTC.